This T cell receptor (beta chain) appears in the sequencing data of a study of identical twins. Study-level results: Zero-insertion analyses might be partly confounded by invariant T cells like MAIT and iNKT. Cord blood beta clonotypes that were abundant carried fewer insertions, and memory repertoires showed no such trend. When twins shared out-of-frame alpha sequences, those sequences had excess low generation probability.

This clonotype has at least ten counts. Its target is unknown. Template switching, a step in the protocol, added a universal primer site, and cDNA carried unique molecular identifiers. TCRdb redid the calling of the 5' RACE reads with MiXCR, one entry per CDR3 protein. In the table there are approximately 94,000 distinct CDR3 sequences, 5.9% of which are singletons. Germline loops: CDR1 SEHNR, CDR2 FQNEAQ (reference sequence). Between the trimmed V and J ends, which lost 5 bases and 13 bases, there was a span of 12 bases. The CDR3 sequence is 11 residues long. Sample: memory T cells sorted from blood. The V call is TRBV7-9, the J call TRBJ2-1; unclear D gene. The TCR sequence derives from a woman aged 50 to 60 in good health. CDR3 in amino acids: CASSASTVQFF. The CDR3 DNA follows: TGTGCCAGCAGCGCCTCGACGGTACAGTTCTTC.